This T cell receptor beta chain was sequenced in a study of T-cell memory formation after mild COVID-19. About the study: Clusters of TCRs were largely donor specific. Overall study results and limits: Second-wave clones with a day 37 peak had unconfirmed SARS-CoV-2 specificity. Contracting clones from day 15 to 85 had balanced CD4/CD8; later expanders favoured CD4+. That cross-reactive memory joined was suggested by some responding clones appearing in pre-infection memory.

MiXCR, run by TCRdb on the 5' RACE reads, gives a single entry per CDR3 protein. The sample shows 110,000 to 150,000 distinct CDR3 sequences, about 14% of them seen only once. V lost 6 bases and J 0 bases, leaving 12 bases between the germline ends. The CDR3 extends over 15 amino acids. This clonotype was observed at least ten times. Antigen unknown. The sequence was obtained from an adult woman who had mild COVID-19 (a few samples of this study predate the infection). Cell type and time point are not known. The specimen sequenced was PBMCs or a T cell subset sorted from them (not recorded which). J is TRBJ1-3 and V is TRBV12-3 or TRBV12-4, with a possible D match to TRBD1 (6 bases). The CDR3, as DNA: TGTGCCAGCAGGACGGACAGTCGCTCTGGAAACACCATATATTTT. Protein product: CASRTDSRSGNTIYF.